One sample yielded the 25 T cell receptor beta chains listed below, sequenced in a study of cytomegalovirus exposure and HLA in healthy donors. Vbeta (60) and Jbeta (13) primers were used in the PCR. Sequencing was performed with immunoSEQ multiplex PCR; in TCRdb, only in-frame clones are kept and a portion is missing. In the table there are 85,000 to 100,000 clones, 86% of which are singletons. What was sequenced was PBMCs. Every receptor here comes from a man aged 30 to 45 in good health and CMV-seropositive.

The chain couples TRBV28 to TRBJ2-1, with 8 bases aligning to TRBD1. Trimming removed 5 bases from V and 4 bases from J; junction bases left unmatched: 7. From germline, CDR1 is MDHEN and CDR2 SYDVKM. This CDR3 is built from 15 residues. CDR3 nucleotide sequence: TGTGCCAGCAGTGGACAGGGTGCCCAGTACAATGAGCAGTTCTTC. As protein: CASSGQGAQYNEQFF.

This chain connects TRBV9 to TRBJ1-4; a weak D match, TRBD1 (5 bases). Germline V gene lookup returns CDR1 SGDLS and CDR2 YYNGEE. The CDR3 has 14 amino acids. Trimming removed 0 bases from V and 7 bases from J, with 10 bases in between. The CDR3: CASSVGRRGEKLFF. In DNA, the CDR3 is TGTGCCAGCAGCGTAGGCCGGAGGGGTGAAAAACTGTTTTTT.

In its sample, this clone was seen once. The chain combines TRBV11-3 with TRBJ2-2; D not certain. Germline lookup yields CDR1 SGHNT and CDR2 YENEEA. This CDR3 comprises 14 residues. V lost 1 base and J 2 bases, leaving 5 bases between the germline ends. The CDR3, as DNA: TGTGCCAGCAGCTTAGGCGTAAACACCGGGGAGCTGTTTTTT. This translates into CASSLGVNTGELFF.

This chain uses TRBV11-2 with TRBJ2-5; tentatively, D is TRBD1 (5 bases). The end of the DNA aligns better with TRBJ2-7, so the J call may be wrong. CDR1 SGHAT and CDR2 FQNNGV come from the germline V gene. The CDR3 covers 12 residues. The DNA for the CDR3 is TGTGCCAGCAGAACTGACAGCTACGAGCAGTACTTC. Encoded protein: CASRTDSYEQYF.

This clone was seen once. The gene calls are TRBV5-1 and TRBJ2-1, with 7 positions matching TRBD2. Germline assignment: CDR1 SGHRS and CDR2 YFSETQ. The V and J ends lost 5 bases and 0 bases, in that order; junction bases with no gene match: 11. The CDR3 contains 17 residues. As DNA, the CDR3 is TGCGCCAGCAGACCGGCCGGACTAGAGAGCTCCTACAATGAGCAGTTCTTC. Its translation is CASRPAGLESSYNEQFF.

This chain uses TRBV27 with TRBJ2-7; TRBD1 aligns across 7 bases. V gave up 0 bases and J gave up 3 bases; unmatched junction bases: 14. CDR1 is MNHEY, CDR2 SMNVEV, per germline (reference sequence). CDR3 length equals 18 residues. CDR3 protein: CASSLSYPGQDSYYEQYF. CDR3 DNA sequence: TGTGCCAGCAGTTTATCTTATCCTGGACAGGACAGTTACTACGAGCAGTACTTC.

The genes are TRBV11-2 and TRBJ2-7; TRBD2 might be the D (6 bases). The germline CDR1 and CDR2 sequences are SGHAT and FQNNGV. V was cut by 1 base and J by 6 bases, with 28 bases left in between. The CDR3 covers 19 residues. CDR3 nucleotide sequence: TGTGCCAGCAGCTTAGGGGTCGGGGTCGTGGGGAGGCGGGGTCCCGAGCAGTACTTC. It translates to CASSLGVGVVGRRGPEQYF.

The chain couples TRBV5-4 to TRBJ1-2, with unresolved D. The germline CDR1 and CDR2 sequences are SGHNT and YYREEE (reference sequence). The CDR3 is 13 residues long. The V end was cut by 2 bases, the J end by 8 bases, with 13 bases between. The CDR3 sequence: CASSLDGLQGYTF. The CDR3 bases are TGTGCCAGCAGCTTAGACGGACTACAGGGCTACACCTTC.

J is TRBJ2-2 and V is TRBV6-1; D call uncertain. Germline CDR1 reads MNHNS; CDR2 reads SASEGT. The CDR3 spans 14 residues. Trimming cost V 2 bases and J 7 bases, with 11 bases left between them. CDR3 in DNA: TGTGCCAGCAGTGAATTACAACCAGGCGGGGAGCTGTTTTTT. It is translated as CASSELQPGGELFF.

J is TRBJ1-2 and V is TRBV27; perhaps TRBD1 as D (6 bases). V was shortened by 6 bases and J by 4 bases, with 12 bases between the two germline ends. This CDR3 comprises 13 residues. The germline V gene encodes CDR1 MNHEY and CDR2 SMNVEV (reference sequence). The CDR3 DNA reads TGTGCCAGCAGGGCTGGACAGACCTATGGCTACACCTTC. Translated: CASRAGQTYGYTF.

The rearrangement joins TRBV6-1 to TRBJ2-7; 8 positions agree with TRBD1. Losses at the gene ends were 4 bases for V and 3 bases for J; bases not matched to a gene: 5. There are 14 residues in the CDR3. Germline V gene data show CDR1 as MNHNS and CDR2 as SASEGT. The CDR3 sequence: CASSGTGISYEQYF. Here the CDR3 DNA reads TGTGCCAGCAGTGGGACAGGGATTAGCTACGAGCAGTACTTC.

The chain carries TRBV6-6 and TRBJ2-3; no clear D. The CDR3 length is 15 residues. V lost 8 bases and J 3 bases, leaving 18 bases between the germline ends. CDR1 is MNHNY, CDR2 SVGAGI, per germline (reference sequence). CDR3 sequence (DNA): TGTGCCAGCGCTAAAGCTAGAATCAGTACAGATACGCAGTATTTT. It yields the protein CASAKARISTDTQYF.

The chain links TRBV18 to TRBJ1-5; D not resolved. Germline V gives CDR1 KGHSH, CDR2 LQKENI. Trimming pared 4 bases from V and 3 bases from J, leaving 4 bases between. The CDR3 contains 12 residues. The CDR3 sequence: CASSLLNQPQHF. In DNA form, the CDR3 reads TGTGCCAGCTCACTCCTCAATCAGCCCCAGCATTTT.

The V gene is TRBV4-2, the J gene TRBJ1-2; 12 bases match TRBD1. The germline V gene has CDR1 LGHNA and CDR2 YNFKEQ. This CDR3 comprises 18 residues. V trimming: 0 bases; J trimming: 5 bases; junction bases outside the gene matches: 10. CDR3 region: CASSQDRVGQGAQYGYTF. As DNA, the CDR3 is TGTGCCAGCAGCCAAGATAGGGTGGGACAGGGGGCGCAGTATGGCTACACCTTC.

The chain recombines TRBV18 with TRBJ2-2; 13 nucleotides align to TRBD2. CDR3 length: 16 residues. Trimming at V came to 5 bases and at J to 4 bases, leaving 4 bases not matched to a gene. Germline CDR1 is KGHSH and CDR2 is LQKENI. The CDR3 region is CASSFRLAGGTGELFF. CDR3 DNA sequence: TGTGCCAGCTCATTCCGACTAGCGGGAGGCACCGGGGAGCTGTTTTTT.

V usage is TRBV30 and J usage is TRBJ2-2; possible D gene TRBD1, 5 bases. This CDR3 contains 12 residues. The germline gives CDR1 GTSNPN, CDR2 SVGIG (reference sequence). V lost 4 bases and J 5 bases, leaving 8 bases between the germline ends. CDR3 in DNA: TGTGCCTGGACAGGGTGGACCGGGGAGCTGTTTTTT. It encodes CAWTGWTGELFF. The complete variable domain, with remaining parts taken from reference TRBV30 and TRBJ2-2, reads SQTIHQWPATLVQPVGSPLSLECTVEGTSNPNLYWYRQAAGRGLQLLFYSVGIGQISSEVPQNLSASRPQDRQFILSSKKLLLSDSGFYLCAWTGWTGELFFGEGSRLTVL.

V gene TRBV25-1 combines with J gene TRBJ1-1; 7 bases fit TRBD1. J lost 0 bases, V lost 6 bases, and 7 bases had no gene match. Germline CDR1 MGHDK, CDR2 SYGVNS. The CDR3 consists of 15 residues. Here the CDR3 DNA reads TGTGCCAGCAGCCAGGGACAGTTCATGAACACTGAAGCTTTCTTT. It specifies CASSQGQFMNTEAFF. Supplemented by reference TRBV25-1 and TRBJ1-1, the full variable domain reads EADIYQTPRYLVIGTGKKITLECSQTMGHDKMYWYQQDPGMELHLIHYSYGVNSTEKGDLSSESTVSRIRTEHFPLTLESARPSHTSQYLCASSQGQFMNTEAFFGQGTRLTVV.

The chain couples TRBV19 to TRBJ2-3; 9 bases match TRBD1. This CDR3 is 15 amino acids long. V shed 6 bases, J shed 4 bases, and the junction held 8 bases outside the gene matches. CDR1 and CDR2 from the germline V gene are LNHDA and SQIVND (reference sequence). Here the CDR3 DNA reads TGTGCCAGTAGCGGGGGCGGGACAGGGCCAGATACGCAGTATTTT. Protein sequence: CASSGGGTGPDTQYF.

This sequence joins TRBV5-4 and TRBJ2-1; maybe TRBD1 (5 bases). The CDR3 length is 17 residues. Trimming stripped 4 bases from V and 8 bases from J, with 25 bases between. Germline CDR1 is SGHNT and CDR2 is YYREEE (reference sequence). The CDR3 DNA follows: TGTGCCAGCAGCCGGGTGTGGGGCAGCACCGGAGTCGATGAGCAGTTCTTC. Translating it yields CASSRVWGSTGVDEQFF.

The chain recombines TRBV29-1 with TRBJ1-3; D call uncertain. The V end was cut by 6 bases, the J end by 0 bases, with 9 bases between. From germline, CDR1 is SQVTM and CDR2 ANQGSEA. This CDR3 is built from 13 residues. The CDR3 loop reads CSVLLASGNTIYF. The CDR3 region has the DNA TGCAGCGTACTACTAGCCTCTGGAAACACCATATATTTT.

The chain combines TRBV14 with TRBJ2-2, with 7 bases aligning to TRBD2. Trimming at V came to 4 bases and at J to 3 bases, leaving 8 bases not matched to a gene. The CDR3 has 16 amino acids. Per the germline V gene, CDR1 is SGHDN and CDR2 is FVKESK. CDR3 loop: CASSPIQREHTGELFF. CDR3 nucleotide sequence: TGTGCCAGCAGCCCAATCCAGCGGGAACACACCGGGGAGCTGTTTTTT.

J is TRBJ2-3 and V is TRBV6-6; TRBD1 might be the D (6 bases). There are 15 residues in the CDR3. V was trimmed by 2 bases and J by 3 bases, leaving 12 bases between them. Germline CDR1 MNHNY, CDR2 SVGAGI (reference sequence). The CDR3 reads CASSYLGARTDTQYF. In nucleotides, the CDR3 is TGTGCCAGCAGTTACCTGGGGGCGAGGACAGATACGCAGTATTTT.

The rearrangement links TRBV13 to TRBJ2-1; D is perhaps TRBD1 (5 bases). The V end was cut by 0 bases, the J end by 9 bases, with 12 bases between. Germline-derived CDR1 and CDR2 are PRHDT and FYEKMQ (reference sequence). This CDR3 is built from 14 residues. The CDR3 nucleotides are TGTGCCAGCAGCTTAGGACAGGCCCACTTTGAGCAGTTCTTC. It yields the protein CASSLGQAHFEQFF.

The gene calls are TRBV5-1 and TRBJ1-2, with D maybe TRBD1 (6 bases). The germline gives CDR1 SGHRS, CDR2 YFSETQ. CDR3 size: 13 residues. The germline V and J ends were trimmed by 0 bases and 7 bases, with 10 bases remaining between them. CDR3 sequence reads: CASSLVTGSGYTF. The CDR3 DNA reads as TGCGCCAGCAGCTTGGTAACAGGGTCTGGCTACACCTTC.

The genes are TRBV5-8 and TRBJ2-1, with D perhaps TRBD2 (6 bases). Germline V gives CDR1 SGHTS, CDR2 YDEGEE. V shed 1 base and J shed 6 bases, with 11 bases lying between them. CDR3 length equals 14 residues. The CDR3 sequence: CASSLLLAFNEQFF. The CDR3, as DNA: TGTGCCAGCAGCTTGTTACTAGCATTCAATGAGCAGTTCTTC.